The clone carrying this TCR beta chain was detected ten times or more. Its antigen is as yet unknown. TCR beta CDR3 regions came from multiplex PCR with 32 forward V and 13 reverse J primers. MiXCR was run by TCRdb on the multiplex PCR reads, yielding one entry per CDR3 protein. This sample carries over 10,000 distinct CDR3 sequences, about 25% of them seen once, and the ten largest clones take 13%. The sample is drawn from a study of immune heterogeneity within non-small cell lung tumors. Looking at the study overall: There were a few squamous cell carcinomas, around 11 non-squamous carcinomas and 1 tumor not otherwise specified.

Study-level findings and limits: Different patients shared few of their high-frequency T-cell receptor beta clonotypes. Identical dominant CDR3 beta clonotypes showed recurrence across tumor sites within a patient, and site-unique high-frequency clones were also present.

Template material comprised bulk tumor genomic DNA at roughly 650 ng per sample. Biopsies, several per primary tumor and spaced far apart, were collected during surgery. Patients underwent curative surgery for non-small cell lung cancer (untreated and newly diagnosed). The sequence came from a man in his forties or fifties with non-small cell lung cancer. The sequenced sample consisted of lung tumor tissue.

The CDR3 sequence is CASSRTGGSNQPQHF. The CDR3, as DNA: TGTGCCAGCAGCCGGACAGGGGGTAGCAATCAGCCCCAGCATTTT. The rearrangement links TRBV5-5 to TRBJ1-5; 10 nucleotides match TRBD1. V shed 4 bases and J 0 bases; nucleotides not matched to a gene: 1. This CDR3 contains 15 residues. Per the germline V gene, CDR1 is SGHKS and CDR2 is YYEKEE (reference sequence). The complete variable domain, with remaining parts taken from reference TRBV5-5 and TRBJ1-5, reads DAGVTQSPTHLIKTRGQQVTLRCSPISGHKSVSWYQQVLGQGPQFIFQYYEKEERGRGNFPDRFSARQFPNYSSELNVNALLLGDSALYLCASSRTGGSNQPQHFGDGTRLSIL.